This TCR beta chain was profiled in a study of T cell changes during pregnancy in multiple sclerosis. Profiled with immunoSEQ multiplex PCR; TCRdb holds only in-frame clones, not every one. The sample shows about 48,000 clones, around 92% of them seen only once. Germline CDR1 is LNHNV and CDR2 is YYDKDF (reference sequence). After removal of 5 bases from V and 5 bases from J, the junction contained 9 bases not matched to a gene. This CDR3 comprises 15 residues. V usage is TRBV15 and J usage is TRBJ2-7, with 10 nucleotides matching TRBD1. The TCR sequence derives from a female donor in good health, enrolled as a control in a pregnancy study. This material consisted of CD4+ T cells from peripheral blood mononuclear cells, taken in the second trimester of pregnancy. The CDR3 spells CATSARDRGKNEQYF. The CDR3 DNA is TGTGCCACCAGCGCCAGGGACAGGGGAAAGAACGAGCAGTACTTC.